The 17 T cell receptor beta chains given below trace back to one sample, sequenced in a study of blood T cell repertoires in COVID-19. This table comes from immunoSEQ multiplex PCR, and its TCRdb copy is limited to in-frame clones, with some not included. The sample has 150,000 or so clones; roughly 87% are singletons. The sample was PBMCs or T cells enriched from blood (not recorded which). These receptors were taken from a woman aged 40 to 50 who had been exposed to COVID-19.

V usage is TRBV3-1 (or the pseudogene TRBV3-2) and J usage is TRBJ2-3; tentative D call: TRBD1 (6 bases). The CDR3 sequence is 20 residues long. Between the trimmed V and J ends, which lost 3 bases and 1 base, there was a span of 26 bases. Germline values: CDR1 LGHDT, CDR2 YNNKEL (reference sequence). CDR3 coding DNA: TGTGCCAGCAGCCACAGGGACACAGATCCACTGCTAACCCGCACAGATACGCAGTATTTT. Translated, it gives CASSHRDTDPLLTRTDTQYF.

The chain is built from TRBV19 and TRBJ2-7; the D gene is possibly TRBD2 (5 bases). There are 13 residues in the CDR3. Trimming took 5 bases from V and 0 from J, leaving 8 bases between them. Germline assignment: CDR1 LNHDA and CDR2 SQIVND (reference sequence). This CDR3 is CASSGAASYEQYF. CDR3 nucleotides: TGTGCCAGTAGTGGAGCGGCCTCCTACGAGCAGTACTTC.

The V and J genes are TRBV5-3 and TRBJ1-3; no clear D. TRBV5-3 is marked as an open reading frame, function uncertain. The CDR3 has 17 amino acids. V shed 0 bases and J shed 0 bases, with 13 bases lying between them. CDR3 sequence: CARSLGAYLSSGNTIYF. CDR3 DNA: TGTGCCAGAAGCTTGGGGGCCTACCTGAGCTCTGGAAACACCATATATTTT.

CDR3 nucleotide sequence: TGTGCCAGCAGCCAAGGAACCCCTGGGGGGAACTATGGCTACACCTTC. Protein: CASSQGTPGGNYGYTF. The V gene is TRBV3-1 (or the pseudogene TRBV3-2), the J gene TRBJ1-2; possibly TRBD1 for D (5 bases). The length of the CDR3 is 16 residues. Germline CDR1 reads LGHDT; CDR2 reads YNNKEL (reference sequence). The germline V and J ends were trimmed by 1 base and 2 bases, with 14 bases remaining between them.

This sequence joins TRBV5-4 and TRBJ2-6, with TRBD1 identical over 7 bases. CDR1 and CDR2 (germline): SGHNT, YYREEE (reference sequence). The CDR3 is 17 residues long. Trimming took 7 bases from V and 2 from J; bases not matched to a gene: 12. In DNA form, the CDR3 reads TGTGCCAGCTCGGTAACCTATGGACAGGCTGGGGCCAACGTCCTGACTTTC. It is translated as CASSVTYGQAGANVLTF.

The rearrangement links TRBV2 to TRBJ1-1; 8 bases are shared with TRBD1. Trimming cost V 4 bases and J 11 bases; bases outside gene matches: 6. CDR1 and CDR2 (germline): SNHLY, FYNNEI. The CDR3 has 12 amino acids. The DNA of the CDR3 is TGTGCCAGCAGTGCCGGGACAGGCTGGGCTTTCTTT. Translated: CASSAGTGWAFF.

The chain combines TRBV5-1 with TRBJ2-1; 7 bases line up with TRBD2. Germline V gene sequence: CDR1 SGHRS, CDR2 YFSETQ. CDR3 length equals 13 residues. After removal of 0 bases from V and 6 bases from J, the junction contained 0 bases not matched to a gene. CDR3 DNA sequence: TGCGCCAGCAGCTTGGGGACTAGCAATGAGCAGTTCTTC. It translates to CASSLGTSNEQFF.

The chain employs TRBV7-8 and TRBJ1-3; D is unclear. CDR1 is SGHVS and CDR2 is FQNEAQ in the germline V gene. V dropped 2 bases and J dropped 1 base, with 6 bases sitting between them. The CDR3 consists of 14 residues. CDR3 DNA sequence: TGTGCCAGCAGCTTAACAGATTCTGGAAACACCATATATTTT. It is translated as CASSLTDSGNTIYF. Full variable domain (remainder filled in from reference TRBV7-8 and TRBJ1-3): GAGVSQSPRYKVAKRGQDVALRCDPISGHVSLFWYQQALGQGPEFLTYFQNEAQLDKSGLPSDRFFAERPEGSVSTLKIQRTQQEDSAVYLCASSLTDSGNTIYFGEGSWLTVV.

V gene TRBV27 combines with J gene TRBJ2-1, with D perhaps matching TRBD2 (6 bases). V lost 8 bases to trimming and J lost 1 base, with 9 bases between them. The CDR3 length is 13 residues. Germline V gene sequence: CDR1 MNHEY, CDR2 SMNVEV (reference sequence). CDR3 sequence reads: CASSRDSYNEQFF. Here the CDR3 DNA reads TGTGCCAGCTCGCGGGATTCCTACAATGAGCAGTTCTTC.

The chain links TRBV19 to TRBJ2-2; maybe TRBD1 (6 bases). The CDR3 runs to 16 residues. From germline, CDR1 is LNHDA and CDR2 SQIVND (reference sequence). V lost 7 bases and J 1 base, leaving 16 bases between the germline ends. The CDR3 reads CASKGPRGRNTGELFF. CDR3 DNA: TGTGCCAGTAAGGGACCCAGGGGTCGGAACACCGGGGAGCTGTTTTTT.

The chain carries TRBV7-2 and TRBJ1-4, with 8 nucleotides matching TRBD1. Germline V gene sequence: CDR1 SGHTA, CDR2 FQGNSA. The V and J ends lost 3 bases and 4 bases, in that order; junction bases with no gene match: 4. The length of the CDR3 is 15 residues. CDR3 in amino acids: CASSFGDRYNEKLFF. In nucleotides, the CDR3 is TGTGCCAGCAGCTTCGGGGACAGGTATAATGAAAAACTGTTTTTT.

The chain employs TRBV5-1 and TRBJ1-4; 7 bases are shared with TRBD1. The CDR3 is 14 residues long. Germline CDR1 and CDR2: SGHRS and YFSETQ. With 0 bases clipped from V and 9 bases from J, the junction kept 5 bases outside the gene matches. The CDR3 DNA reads TGCGCCAGCAGCTTGGAGCTGGGACAGCAAAAACTGTTTTTT. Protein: CASSLELGQQKLFF. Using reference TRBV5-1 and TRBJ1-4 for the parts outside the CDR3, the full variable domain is KAGVTQTPRYLIKTRGQQVTLSCSPISGHRSVSWYQQTPGQGLQFLFEYFSETQRNKGNFPGRFSGRQFSNSRSEMNVSTLELGDSALYLCASSLELGQQKLFFGSGTQLSVL.

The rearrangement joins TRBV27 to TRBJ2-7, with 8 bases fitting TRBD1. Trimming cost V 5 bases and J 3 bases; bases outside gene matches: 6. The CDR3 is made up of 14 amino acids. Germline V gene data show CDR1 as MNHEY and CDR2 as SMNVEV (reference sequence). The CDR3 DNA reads TGTGCCAGCAGTGTGGACAGGGCGAGCTACGAGCAGTACTTC. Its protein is CASSVDRASYEQYF.

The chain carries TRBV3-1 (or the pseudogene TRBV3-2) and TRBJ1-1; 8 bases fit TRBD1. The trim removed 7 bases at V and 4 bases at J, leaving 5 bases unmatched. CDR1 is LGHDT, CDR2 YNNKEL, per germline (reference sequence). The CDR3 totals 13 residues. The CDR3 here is CASNFGQGTEAFF. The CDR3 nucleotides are TGTGCCAGCAACTTCGGACAGGGCACTGAAGCTTTCTTT.

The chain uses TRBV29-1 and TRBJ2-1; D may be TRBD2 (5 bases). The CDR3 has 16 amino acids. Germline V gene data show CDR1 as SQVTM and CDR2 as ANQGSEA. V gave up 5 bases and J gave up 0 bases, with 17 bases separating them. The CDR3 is CSVRTRHGSSYNEQFF. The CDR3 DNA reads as TGCAGCGTTAGAACAAGACATGGGAGCTCCTACAATGAGCAGTTCTTC.

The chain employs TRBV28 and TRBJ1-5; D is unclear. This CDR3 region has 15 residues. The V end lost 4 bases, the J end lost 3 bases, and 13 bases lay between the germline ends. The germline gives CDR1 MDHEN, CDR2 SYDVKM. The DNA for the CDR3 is TGTGCCAGCAGTTCCCAAAACAGCTTCAATCAGCCCCAGCATTTT. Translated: CASSSQNSFNQPQHF.

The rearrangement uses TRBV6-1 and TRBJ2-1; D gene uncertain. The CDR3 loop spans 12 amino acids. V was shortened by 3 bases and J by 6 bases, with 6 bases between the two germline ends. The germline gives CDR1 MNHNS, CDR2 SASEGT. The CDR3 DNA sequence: TGTGCCAGCAGTGACCTAAGCAATGAGCAGTTCTTC. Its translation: CASSDLSNEQFF.